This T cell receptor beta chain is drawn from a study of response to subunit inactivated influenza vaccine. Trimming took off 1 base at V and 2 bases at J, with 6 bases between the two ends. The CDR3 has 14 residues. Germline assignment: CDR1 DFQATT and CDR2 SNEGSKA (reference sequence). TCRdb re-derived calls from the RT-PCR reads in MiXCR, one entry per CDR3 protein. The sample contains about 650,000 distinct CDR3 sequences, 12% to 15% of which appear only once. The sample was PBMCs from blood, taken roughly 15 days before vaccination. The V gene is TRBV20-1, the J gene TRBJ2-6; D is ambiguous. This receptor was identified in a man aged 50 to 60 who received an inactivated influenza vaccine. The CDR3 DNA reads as TGCAGTGCTAGAGCCGCCCCTGGGGCCAACGTCCTGACTTTC. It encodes CSARAAPGANVLTF.